The 28 T cell receptor beta chains listed next were all sequenced from one sample in a study of blood T cell repertoires in COVID-19. Produced via immunoSEQ multiplex PCR; TCRdb's table is partial and in-frame only. The sample has roughly 330,000 clones, about 90% seen once. Sequencing was carried out using PBMCs or T cells enriched from blood (not recorded which). Source of these receptors: a woman in her twenties or thirties who had recovered from COVID-19.

This CDR3 reads CASMGLAGALYF. The CDR3 DNA follows: TGTGCCAGCATGGGACTAGCGGGGGCCCTGTACTTC. The gene calls are TRBV3-1 (or the pseudogene TRBV3-2) and TRBJ2-5; 14 nucleotides align to TRBD2. V lost 7 bases and J lost 13; bases outside the gene matches: 5. The germline V gene encodes CDR1 LGHDT and CDR2 YNNKEL (reference sequence). The CDR3 contains 12 residues.

The V and J genes are TRBV7-2 and TRBJ1-6; 9 positions agree with TRBD1. Germline CDR1 and CDR2: SGHTA and FQGNSA. The CDR3 is made up of 15 amino acids. The junction had 9 bases not matched to a gene; V was cut back by 5 bases and J by 10 bases. CDR3: CASSPTRTGESPLHF. The CDR3 DNA follows: TGTGCCAGCAGCCCAACCCGGACAGGGGAATCACCCCTCCACTTT.

The chain carries TRBV27 and TRBJ1-2; 7 nucleotides agree with TRBD1. The V gene's germline CDR1 is MNHEY and CDR2 SMNVEV (reference sequence). The V and J ends lost 7 bases and 3 bases, in that order; junction bases with no gene match: 11. This CDR3 region has 15 residues. CDR3 loop: CASTSGTAPYYGYTF. DNA for the CDR3: TGTGCCAGCACCTCCGGGACAGCCCCTTACTATGGCTACACCTTC.

V usage is TRBV2 and J usage is TRBJ2-5, with 9 bases matching TRBD2. Germline V lookup: CDR1 SNHLY, CDR2 FYNNEI. This CDR3 has 15 residues. The J segment lost 5 bases and the V segment lost 2 bases, leaving 6 bases of the junction unmatched. CDR3 in DNA: TGTGCCAGCAGTGAAACGCGGGGGGGCCCCGAGACCCAGTACTTC. Translated, it gives CASSETRGGPETQYF.

The CDR3 loop reads CASSPGQDEQYF. The CDR3 DNA reads TGCGCCAGCAGCCCGGGACAAGACGAGCAGTACTTC. The chain links TRBV5-1 to TRBJ2-7; perhaps TRBD1 as D (6 bases). The V end was cut by 4 bases, the J end by 5 bases, with 10 bases between. CDR3 length: 12 residues. Germline V gene sequence: CDR1 SGHRS, CDR2 YFSETQ.

The rearrangement uses TRBV7-2 and TRBJ1-1, with 9 bases identical to TRBD1. V dropped 3 bases and J dropped 1; count of bases not matched to a gene: 9. The CDR3 sequence is 17 residues long. Germline V lookup: CDR1 SGHTA, CDR2 FQGNSA. This chain's CDR3 is CASSFVRNRGRNTEAFF. The DNA for the CDR3 is TGTGCCAGCAGCTTCGTGAGAAACAGGGGGCGGAACACTGAAGCTTTCTTT. Full variable domain (remainder filled in from reference TRBV7-2 and TRBJ1-1): GAGVSQSPSNKVTEKGKDVELRCDPISGHTALYWYRQSLGQGLEFLIYFQGNSAPDKSGLPSDRFSAERTGGSVSTLTIQRTQQEDSAVYLCASSFVRNRGRNTEAFFGQGTRLTVV.

The rearrangement uses TRBV30 and TRBJ2-1, with TRBD1 matching over 7 bases. CDR1 is GTSNPN and CDR2 is SVGIG in the germline V gene (reference sequence). The length of the CDR3 is 13 residues. With 1 base clipped from V and 12 bases from J, the junction kept 9 bases outside the gene matches. Here the CDR3 reads CAWSGQGVVGQFF. The DNA of the CDR3 is TGTGCCTGGAGTGGGCAGGGGGTAGTGGGGCAGTTCTTC.

The J gene is TRBJ1-2, the V gene TRBV27; the match to TRBD1 covers 8 bases. Germline lookup yields CDR1 MNHEY and CDR2 SMNVEV (reference sequence). The CDR3 totals 15 residues. Germline trimming cut 0 bases from V and 5 bases from J; bases unmatched to any gene: 5. The CDR3 loop is CASSLSRQGRYGYTF. The CDR3 region has the DNA TGTGCCAGCAGTTTATCCCGACAGGGGAGGTATGGCTACACCTTC.

Remarks on this clone: Other DNA sequences in the sample encode the same CDR3. The genes are TRBV14 and TRBJ1-6, with D uncertain. The CDR3 contains 12 residues. The germline V and J ends were trimmed by 1 base and 9 bases, with 4 bases remaining between them. Germline V gives CDR1 SGHDN, CDR2 FVKESK. CDR3 in DNA: TGTGCCAGCAGCCAAGTGAGTTCACCCCTCCACTTT. Amino acids: CASSQVSSPLHF.

This clone occurred once. This chain uses TRBV10-3 with TRBJ1-5; 7 bases align to TRBD1. The CDR3 sequence is 12 residues long. J lost 10 bases, V lost 10 bases, and 10 bases had no gene match. Germline assignment: CDR1 ENHRY and CDR2 SYGVKD. CDR3 residues: CATRGADEPQHF. The CDR3 DNA sequence: TGTGCCACCAGGGGGGCGGACGAACCCCAGCATTTT.

This chain joins TRBV5-6 and TRBJ2-1; 8 bases align to TRBD1. CDR3 size: 12 residues. V trimming: 3 bases; J trimming: 8 bases; junction bases outside the gene matches: 1. The germline V gene has CDR1 SGHDT and CDR2 YYEEEE. CDR3 DNA: TGTGCCAGCAGCTCGACAGGGGATGAGCAGTTCTTC. Protein sequence: CASSSTGDEQFF.

J is TRBJ2-1 and V is TRBV3-1 (or the pseudogene TRBV3-2), with a possible D match to TRBD2 (5 bases). The CDR3 consists of 16 residues. Germline V gene data show CDR1 as LGHDT and CDR2 as YNNKEL (reference sequence). V lost 1 base and J lost 5, with 15 bases in between. The CDR3 protein is CASSQAGVWIDNEQFF. CDR3 in DNA: TGTGCCAGCAGCCAAGCCGGGGTCTGGATCGACAATGAGCAGTTCTTC.

The chain carries TRBV30 and TRBJ2-1, with 9 bases that match TRBD2. There are 16 residues in the CDR3. Unmatched junction bases numbered 10, after V lost 2 bases and J lost 5 bases. CDR1 is GTSNPN, CDR2 SVGIG, per germline (reference sequence). Written as DNA, the CDR3 is TGTGCCTGGAGTATGGAGGTAGCGGGGGACCACAATGAGCAGTTCTTC. Residues: CAWSMEVAGDHNEQFF.

The chain links TRBV27 to TRBJ1-6, with D possibly matching TRBD1 (6 bases). Germline V gene lookup returns CDR1 MNHEY and CDR2 SMNVEV (reference sequence). The CDR3 runs to 16 residues. V gave up 7 bases and J gave up 0 bases, with 13 bases separating them. CDR3 in amino acids: CASTPGQVSYNSPLHF. CDR3 DNA: TGTGCCAGCACTCCGGGACAAGTCTCCTATAATTCACCCCTCCACTTT.

This sequence joins TRBV7-8 and TRBJ2-1; 7 nucleotides align to TRBD1. This CDR3 region has 15 residues. The germline CDR1 and CDR2 sequences are SGHVS and FQNEAQ. Germline trimming cut 7 bases from V and 2 bases from J; bases unmatched to any gene: 8. The CDR3 sequence: CASTPGQGAYNEQFF. CDR3 bases: TGTGCCAGCACCCCTGGGCAGGGGGCCTACAATGAGCAGTTCTTC.

Only a few counts were recorded for this clone. CDR3 protein: CASSPRGTGNTIYF. Here the CDR3 DNA reads TGTGCCAGCAGCCCCAGGGGGACGGGAAACACCATATATTTT. The rearrangement uses TRBV5-6 and TRBJ1-3; 7 bases match TRBD1. The CDR3 is 14 residues long. Germline V lookup: CDR1 SGHDT, CDR2 YYEEEE. After removal of 4 bases from V and 4 bases from J, the junction contained 5 bases not matched to a gene.

The V and J genes are TRBV7-9 and TRBJ1-1, with D possibly being TRBD1 (5 bases). Per germline, CDR1 SEHNR and CDR2 FQNEAQ (reference sequence). V was shortened by 3 bases and J by 7 bases, with 15 bases between the two germline ends. The CDR3 sequence is 14 residues long. In DNA form, the CDR3 reads TGTGCCAGCAGCTTCGAGGGGTCGGGGGGTGAAGCTTTCTTT. Translation: CASSFEGSGGEAFF.

This clone was seen more than once but under ten times. Written as DNA, the CDR3 is TGTGCCAGCAGCGGGACAGGGAGCTATGGCTACACCTTC. It is translated as CASSGTGSYGYTF. The V call is TRBV9, the J call TRBJ1-2; 8 bases are a match to TRBD1. The CDR3 is 13 amino acids. Germline lookup yields CDR1 SGDLS and CDR2 YYNGEE. Losses at the gene ends were 3 bases for V and 4 bases for J; bases not matched to a gene: 2.

The J gene is TRBJ2-1, the V gene TRBV7-9, with 8 nucleotides matching TRBD2. V lost 7 bases, J lost 8 bases, and 19 bases stayed unmatched. The CDR3 totals 17 residues. Germline-derived CDR1 and CDR2 are SEHNR and FQNEAQ (reference sequence). This CDR3 reads CASIPGVGLVNSYEQFF. The DNA for the CDR3 is TGTGCCAGCATACCCGGTGTGGGACTAGTAAATTCGTATGAGCAGTTCTTC.

For the CDR3, the DNA is TGTGCCAGCAGCGAGTTAGTGGAGACGGGAACTGGAAACACCATATATTTT. Protein sequence: CASSELVETGTGNTIYF. This chain joins TRBV7-9 and TRBJ1-3; no clear D. Trimming cost V 5 bases and J 2 bases, with 19 bases left between them. Germline V gene lookup returns CDR1 SEHNR and CDR2 FQNEAQ (reference sequence). The CDR3 covers 17 residues.

J is TRBJ1-2 and V is TRBV7-2; no clear D. The germline V and J ends were trimmed by 1 base and 6 bases, with 12 bases remaining between them. Germline CDR1 is SGHTA and CDR2 is FQGNSA. The CDR3 is 14 residues long. DNA for the CDR3: TGTGCCAGCAGCTTAGGTGGAGGCAGCCATGGCTACACCTTC. Protein sequence: CASSLGGGSHGYTF.

This clone was detected only a few times. The V and J genes are TRBV7-2 and TRBJ1-5; 10 bases agree with TRBD1. Germline CDR1 SGHTA, CDR2 FQGNSA. With 6 bases clipped from V and 5 bases from J, the junction kept 7 bases outside the gene matches. The CDR3 is 15 residues long. CDR3 nucleotide sequence: TGTGCCAGCAGTCGGGACAGGGGAGAGCATCAGCCCCAGCATTTT. It is translated as CASSRDRGEHQPQHF.

The J gene is TRBJ2-5, the V gene TRBV18, with a tentative D call TRBD2 (6 bases). The V gene lost 2 bases and the J gene lost 5 bases, with 9 bases spanning the gap. The CDR3 sequence is 13 residues long. In germline, CDR1 is KGHSH, CDR2 LQKENI. The CDR3 DNA follows: TGTGCCAGCTCACCAGCCGGAGGGGAGACCCAGTACTTC. This encodes CASSPAGGETQYF.

The chain joins TRBV19 to TRBJ1-2; D is perhaps TRBD1 (6 bases). The CDR3 length is 16 residues. Per the germline V gene, CDR1 is LNHDA and CDR2 is SQIVND (reference sequence). V was shortened by 6 bases and J by 7 bases, with 24 bases between the two germline ends. The CDR3 sequence: CASRRAAGGPALGYTF. As DNA, the CDR3 is TGTGCCAGTAGAAGGGCCGCGGGGGGCCCCGCGCTTGGCTACACCTTC.

The rearrangement links TRBV10-2 to TRBJ1-3, with TRBD1 as a possible D gene (5 bases). Between the trimmed V and J ends, which lost 8 bases and 0 bases, there was a span of 11 bases. Germline-derived CDR1 and CDR2 are WSHSY and SAAADI. The CDR3 runs to 14 residues. The CDR3 DNA follows: TGCGCCAGCGCGGCGGGGCACTCTGGAAACACCATATATTTT. It specifies CASAAGHSGNTIYF.

This clone was recorded only once. The chain recombines TRBV19 with TRBJ1-2; weak D call: TRBD1 (6 bases). The CDR3 runs 13 residues. Between the trimmed V and J ends, which lost 5 bases and 0 bases, there was a span of 7 bases. The germline CDR1 and CDR2 sequences are LNHDA and SQIVND (reference sequence). Here the CDR3 reads CASSDRTNYGYTF. The CDR3 DNA reads as TGTGCCAGTAGTGACAGGACTAACTATGGCTACACCTTC.

The chain combines TRBV27 with TRBJ1-1; D might be TRBD1 (6 bases). V was clipped by 6 bases and J by 1 base, with 6 bases between them. Germline CDR1 MNHEY, CDR2 SMNVEV (reference sequence). This CDR3 comprises 12 residues. CDR3 sequence: CASRDRNTEAFF. The CDR3 DNA reads as TGTGCCAGCAGGGACAGGAACACTGAAGCTTTCTTT.

The rearrangement joins TRBV11-2 to TRBJ1-1; the D is unclear. V shed 5 bases and J shed 2 bases, with 21 bases lying between them. CDR3 length: 17 residues. Germline CDR1 is SGHAT and CDR2 is FQNNGV. The CDR3 loop reads CASSPLPEVLNNTEAFF. In DNA form, the CDR3 reads TGTGCCAGCAGCCCCCTCCCGGAGGTACTAAATAACACTGAAGCTTTCTTT.